These 14 T cell receptor beta chains originate from one sample sequenced in a study of blood T cell repertoires in COVID-19. Measured with immunoSEQ multiplex PCR; TCRdb has only the in-frame clones, and not every one. Of roughly 250,000 clones in the sample, about 82% are singletons; the top ten hold approximately 2.1%. Sequences were obtained from PBMCs or T cells enriched from blood (not recorded which). The source is a woman between 45 and 60 years old who had recovered from COVID-19.

This rearrangement joins TRBV4-1 to TRBJ1-1, with D possibly TRBD1 on 5 matching bases. V lost 1 base to trimming and J lost 4 bases, with 13 bases between them. This CDR3 spans 15 amino acids. The germline CDR1 and CDR2 sequences are MGHRA and YSYEKL. This chain's CDR3 is CASSQGVTASTEAFF. The CDR3 DNA sequence: TGCGCCAGCAGCCAAGGTGTGACAGCTTCCACTGAAGCTTTCTTT.

This clone appeared a few times. The rearrangement uses TRBV28 and TRBJ1-1, with 7 bases matching TRBD1. The CDR3 length is 15 residues. V was pared by 6 bases and J by 2 bases, with 9 bases of the junction left unmatched. Germline V gene data show CDR1 as MDHEN and CDR2 as SYDVKM. CDR3 residues: CASRPGTVTNTEAFF. In DNA, the CDR3 is TGTGCCAGCAGGCCAGGGACAGTTACTAACACTGAAGCTTTCTTT.

The chain is built from TRBV5-5 and TRBJ1-6; no definite D call. The V end was cut by 0 bases, the J end by 7 bases, with 11 bases between. The CDR3 length is 15 residues. Germline CDR1 is SGHKS and CDR2 is YYEKEE (reference sequence). The chain's CDR3 is CASSLGSTGNSPLHF. DNA for the CDR3: TGTGCCAGCAGCTTGGGGTCTACGGGGAATTCACCCCTCCACTTT.

V usage is TRBV4-3 and J usage is TRBJ1-2, with 7 bases identical to TRBD1. The germline gives CDR1 LGHNA, CDR2 YSLEER. The CDR3 runs 19 residues. V shed 1 base and J 1 base; nucleotides not matched to a gene: 15. The CDR3 bases are TGCGCCAGCAGCCAAGCCGACGGGACAGACCTTGACCTTAACTATGGCTACACCTTC. This sequence encodes CASSQADGTDLDLNYGYTF.

The V and J genes are TRBV28 and TRBJ2-1; 7 bases are a match to TRBD2. Trimming took 7 bases from V and 0 from J; bases not matched to a gene: 6. CDR1 is MDHEN and CDR2 is SYDVKM in the germline V gene. The CDR3 consists of 15 residues. The CDR3 loop is CASTPGGSSYNEQFF. In nucleotides, the CDR3 is TGTGCCAGCACCCCGGGCGGGAGCTCCTACAATGAGCAGTTCTTC.

J is TRBJ2-1 and V is TRBV29-1; 8 bases line up with TRBD2. From germline, CDR1 is SQVTM and CDR2 ANQGSEA. J gave up 8 bases and V 5 bases, and 8 bases lay outside the gene matches. The CDR3 loop spans 13 amino acids. In nucleotides, the CDR3 is TGCAGCGTTAGACCGGGACTAGTCTATGAGCAGTTCTTC. Translating gives CSVRPGLVYEQFF.

The chain recombines TRBV25-1 with TRBJ2-7; TRBD1 matches 8 bases. J gave up 1 base and V 6 bases, and 11 bases lay outside the gene matches. The CDR3 is 16 amino acids. CDR1 is MGHDK, CDR2 SYGVNS, per germline. CDR3 in DNA: TGTGCCAGCAGCCCTTCCCGGGACAGGCCATCCTACGAGCAGTACTTC. It translates to CASSPSRDRPSYEQYF.

The chain has TRBV4-3 and TRBJ2-3, with TRBD2 matching over 10 bases. Germline V lookup: CDR1 LGHNA, CDR2 YSLEER. The CDR3 runs 18 residues. V dropped 3 bases and J dropped 2; count of bases not matched to a gene: 11. In DNA, the CDR3 is TGCGCCAGCAGCCAGGAGGCAGCGGGGGGGCCTGACACAGATACGCAGTATTTT. Translated: CASSQEAAGGPDTDTQYF.

This chain uses TRBV5-6 with TRBJ1-4; D call uncertain. Per the germline V gene, CDR1 is SGHDT and CDR2 is YYEEEE. The CDR3 sequence is 15 residues long. Trimming cost V 1 base and J 4 bases, with 11 bases left between them. DNA for the CDR3: TGTGCCAGCAGCTTGTTTGTGGCAGTTAATGAAAAACTGTTTTTT. Residues: CASSLFVAVNEKLFF.

J is TRBJ1-5 and V is TRBV7-2; D is perhaps TRBD1 (5 bases). The CDR3 spans 15 residues. Looked up from germline, CDR1 is SGHTA and CDR2 is FQGNSA. Trimming shortened V by 6 bases and J by 0 bases, and 12 bases separated the two germline ends. The CDR3 sequence: CASSTQGGSNQPQHF. DNA of the CDR3: TGTGCCAGCAGTACCCAGGGTGGTAGCAATCAGCCCCAGCATTTT.

The chain is built from TRBV4-2 and TRBJ2-1; weak D call: TRBD1 (6 bases). Germline-derived CDR1 and CDR2 are LGHNA and YNFKEQ. The CDR3 runs to 13 residues. Trimming removed 1 base at V and 8 bases at J, with 9 bases between. CDR3 protein: CASSQGGGYEQFF. In DNA form, the CDR3 reads TGTGCCAGCAGCCAAGGAGGGGGATATGAGCAGTTCTTC.

The chain couples TRBV19 to TRBJ2-7; 10 bases agree with TRBD1. V trimming: 6 bases; J trimming: 0 bases; junction bases outside the gene matches: 5. This CDR3 has 15 amino acids. Germline CDR1 and CDR2: LNHDA and SQIVND (reference sequence). The CDR3 spells CASSLWDRGSYEQYF. The CDR3, as DNA: TGTGCCAGTAGCTTATGGGACAGGGGCTCCTACGAGCAGTACTTC.

The chain links TRBV28 to TRBJ2-7; 7 positions agree with TRBD1. The length of the CDR3 is 16 residues. The germline gives CDR1 MDHEN, CDR2 SYDVKM. V shed 5 bases and J 2 bases; nucleotides not matched to a gene: 12. The CDR3 spells CASSPHRWDRTYEQYF. CDR3 bases: TGTGCCAGCAGTCCCCACCGCTGGGACAGAACCTACGAGCAGTACTTC.

J is TRBJ1-2 and V is TRBV11-2; 7 positions agree with TRBD1. The germline V gene encodes CDR1 SGHAT and CDR2 FQNNGV. The CDR3 has 14 residues. Trimming cost V 6 bases and J 2 bases; bases outside gene matches: 6. The CDR3 is CASRTGQLNYGYTF. The CDR3, as DNA: TGTGCCAGCAGGACGGGACAGCTGAACTATGGCTACACCTTC.